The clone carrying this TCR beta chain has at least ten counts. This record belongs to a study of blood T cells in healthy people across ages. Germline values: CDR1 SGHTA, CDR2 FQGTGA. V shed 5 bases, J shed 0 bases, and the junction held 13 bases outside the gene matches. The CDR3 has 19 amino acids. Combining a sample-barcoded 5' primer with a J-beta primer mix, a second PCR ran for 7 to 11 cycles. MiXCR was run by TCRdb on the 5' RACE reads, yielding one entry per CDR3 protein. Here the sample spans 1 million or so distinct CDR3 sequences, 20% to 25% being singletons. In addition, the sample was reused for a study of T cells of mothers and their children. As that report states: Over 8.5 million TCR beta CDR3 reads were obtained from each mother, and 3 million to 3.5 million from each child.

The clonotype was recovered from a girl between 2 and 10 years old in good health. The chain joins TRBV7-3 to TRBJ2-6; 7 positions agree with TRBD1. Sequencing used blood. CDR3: CASSPRRDSAFSGANVLTF. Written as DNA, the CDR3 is TGTGCCAGCAGCCCCCGTCGGGACAGTGCTTTCTCTGGGGCCAACGTCCTGACTTTC.